This T cell receptor (beta chain) was recovered during a study of cytotoxic CD8 clonotypes in ibrutinib-treated CLL. The method was immunoSEQ multiplex PCR; TCRdb's version includes in-frame clones alone and lacks a portion of them. This table has about 300,000 clones, approximately 76% appearing once. CDR1 is SGHVS and CDR2 is FNYEAQ in the germline V gene. The ends lost 5 bases at V and 5 bases at J; junction bases unmatched: 6. The CDR3 runs to 17 residues. This TCR was sampled from a human donor with chronic lymphocytic leukemia. This material consisted of PBMCs, taken at disease progression, from a patient treated with ibrutinib. V is TRBV7-6 and J is TRBJ2-1, with 16 bases fitting TRBD2. The CDR3 loop reads CASSAMGLAGGDNEQFF. The CDR3 bases are TGTGCCAGCAGCGCAATGGGACTAGCGGGAGGGGACAATGAGCAGTTCTTC.